This TCR beta chain was identified during a study of vaccination and CD4 T cells after COVID-19. Study as a whole: Convalescent cases consisted of six males and four females, of whom two were Hispanic.

Scientists ran DNA taken from cultured CD4+ T cells through the Oncomine TCR Beta short-read assay for sequencing. TCRdb reprocessed the PCR reads via MiXCR and lists one record per CDR3 protein. The sample yields under 30,000 distinct CDR3 sequences, under 55% seen once. Documented treatment: approximately 9-day PBMC culture with coronavirus spike peptide pools or control peptides (ViraFEST assay). The CDR3 has 16 residues. Trimming took off 0 bases at V and 4 bases at J, with 16 bases between the two ends. CDR1 and CDR2 from the germline V gene are DFQATT and SNEGSKA (reference sequence). On this clonotype: Its matching antigen is unknown.

The V gene is TRBV20-1, the J gene TRBJ2-1; D might be TRBD2 (5 bases). This receptor was identified in a human donor who received a COVID-19 vaccine. The sample was CD4+ T cells from blood, cultured in vitro, taken before SARS-CoV-2 vaccination. CDR3 coding DNA: TGCAGTGCTAGAGATGGCGGGCAGGCCTCGTACAATGAGCAGTTCTTC. It translates to CSARDGGQASYNEQFF.